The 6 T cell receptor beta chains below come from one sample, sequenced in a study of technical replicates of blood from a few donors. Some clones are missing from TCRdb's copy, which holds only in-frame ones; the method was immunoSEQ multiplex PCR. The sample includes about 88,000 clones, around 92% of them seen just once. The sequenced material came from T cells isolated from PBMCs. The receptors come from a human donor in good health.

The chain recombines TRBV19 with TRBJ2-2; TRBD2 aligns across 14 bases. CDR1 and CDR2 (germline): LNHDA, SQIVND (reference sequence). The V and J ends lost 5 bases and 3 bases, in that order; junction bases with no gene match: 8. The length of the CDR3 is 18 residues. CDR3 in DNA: TGTGCCAGTAGTCAAATGGGACTAGCGGGAGTCGACACCGGGGAGCTGTTTTTT. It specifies CASSQMGLAGVDTGELFF.

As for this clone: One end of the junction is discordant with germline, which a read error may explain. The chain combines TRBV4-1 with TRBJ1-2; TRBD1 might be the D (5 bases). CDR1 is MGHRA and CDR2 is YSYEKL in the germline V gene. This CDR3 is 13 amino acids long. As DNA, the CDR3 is TGCGCCAGCAGGCAAGGGACTCGCTATGGCTACACCTTC. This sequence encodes CASRQGTRYGYTF.

CDR3 sequence (DNA): TGCAGTGCCCGCCGAGGAGACGGCTACACCTTC. Its translation: CSARRGDGYTF. The gene calls are TRBV20-1 and TRBJ1-2; no definite D call. CDR1 is DFQATT and CDR2 is SNEGSKA in the germline V gene (reference sequence). The CDR3 length is 11 residues. Deletions cut 6 bases from V and 8 bases from J, with 13 bases between.

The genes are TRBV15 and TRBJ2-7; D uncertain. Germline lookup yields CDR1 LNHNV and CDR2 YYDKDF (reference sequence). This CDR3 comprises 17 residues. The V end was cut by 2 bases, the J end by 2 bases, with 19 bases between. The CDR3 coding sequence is TGTGCCACCAGCAGAACGCATGATATTCCTGGCCCCTACGAGCAGTACTTC. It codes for CATSRTHDIPGPYEQYF.

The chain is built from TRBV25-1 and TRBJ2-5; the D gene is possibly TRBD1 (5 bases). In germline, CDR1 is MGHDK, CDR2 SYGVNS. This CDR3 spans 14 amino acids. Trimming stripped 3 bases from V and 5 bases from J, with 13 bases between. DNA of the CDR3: TGTGCCAGCAGTGATAGTGCAGGGTTGGAGACCCAGTACTTC. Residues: CASSDSAGLETQYF.

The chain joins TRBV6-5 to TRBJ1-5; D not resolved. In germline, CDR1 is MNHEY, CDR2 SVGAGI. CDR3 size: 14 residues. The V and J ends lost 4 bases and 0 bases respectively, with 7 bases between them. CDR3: CASSFDISNQPQHF. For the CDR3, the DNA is TGTGCCAGCAGTTTCGACATTAGCAATCAGCCCCAGCATTTT.